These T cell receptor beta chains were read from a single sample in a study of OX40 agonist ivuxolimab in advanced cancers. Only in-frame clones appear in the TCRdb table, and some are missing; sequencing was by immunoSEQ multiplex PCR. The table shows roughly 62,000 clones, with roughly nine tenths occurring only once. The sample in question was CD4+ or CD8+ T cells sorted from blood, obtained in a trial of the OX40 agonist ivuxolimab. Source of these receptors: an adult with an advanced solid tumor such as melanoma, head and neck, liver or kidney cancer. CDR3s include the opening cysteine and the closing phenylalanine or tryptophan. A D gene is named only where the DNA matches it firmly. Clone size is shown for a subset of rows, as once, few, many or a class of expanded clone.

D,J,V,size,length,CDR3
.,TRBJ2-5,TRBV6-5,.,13,CASSYFGAETQYF
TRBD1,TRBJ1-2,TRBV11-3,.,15,CASIQQPGQGYGYTF
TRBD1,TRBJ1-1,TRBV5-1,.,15,CASSVGTGRGTEAFF
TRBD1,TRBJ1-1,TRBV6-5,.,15,CASSPWTGFGTEAFF
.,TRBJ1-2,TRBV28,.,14,CASSLSRVQYGYTF
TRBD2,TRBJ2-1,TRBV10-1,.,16,CASSESGGSSYNEQFF
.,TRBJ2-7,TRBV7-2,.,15,CASSRTSRSSYEQYF
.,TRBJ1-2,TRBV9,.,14,CASSVDGPLKSYTF
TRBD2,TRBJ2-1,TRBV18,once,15,CASSPPGLSGNEQFF
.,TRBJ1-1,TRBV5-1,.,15,CASSLTGITDTEAFF
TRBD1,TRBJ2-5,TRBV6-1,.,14,CASKERTGRETQYF
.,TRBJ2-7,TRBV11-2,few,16,CASSLDLWRGSHEQYF
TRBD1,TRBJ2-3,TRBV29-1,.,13,CSAGQGNADTQYF
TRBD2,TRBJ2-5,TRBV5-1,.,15,CASSLSTSLGETQYF
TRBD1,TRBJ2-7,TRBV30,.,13,CAWTNRGQYEQYF
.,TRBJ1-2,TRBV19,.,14,CASMMTGINYGYTF
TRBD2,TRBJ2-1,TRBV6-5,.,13,CASSYSTSAGQFF
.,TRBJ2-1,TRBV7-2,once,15,CASSQGDTSYNEQFF
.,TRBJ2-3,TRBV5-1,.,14,CASSTRTDTDTQYF
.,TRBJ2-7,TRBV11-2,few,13,CASSLTGAVEQYF
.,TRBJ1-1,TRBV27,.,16,CASSLRARSMNTEAFF
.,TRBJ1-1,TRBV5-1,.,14,CASSLAGDYTEAFF
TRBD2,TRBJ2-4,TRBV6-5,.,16,CASSYSGTSGKNIQYF
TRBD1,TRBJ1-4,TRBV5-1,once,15,CASRVGGQINEKLFF
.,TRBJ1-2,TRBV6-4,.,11,CASSGQYGYTF
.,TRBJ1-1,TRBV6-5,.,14,CASWKSGLLTEAFF
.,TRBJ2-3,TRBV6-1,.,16,CASSEIGRLVADTQYF
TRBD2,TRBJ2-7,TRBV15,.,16,CATSRRTSGRQAEQYF